The entry that follows covers one T cell receptor beta chain sequence. Its cognate antigen is unknown. The data are from a study of shared clonotypes between healthy human individuals. Study results and caveats: A limitation of the genetic and exposure-history diversity represented arose from few donors.

There are 16 residues in the CDR3. V was clipped by 5 bases and J by 0 bases, with 16 bases between them. The germline CDR1 and CDR2 sequences are LNHNV and YYDKDF (reference sequence). Sequencing was performed with immunoSEQ multiplex PCR; in TCRdb, only in-frame clones are kept and a portion is missing. The repertoire holds 2 million to 3 million clones, over 85% seen once, with about 0.39% in the top ten. The sequencing sample was made of naive CD4+ T cells from PBMCs. Subset defined: CD45RA+ positively selected. This TCR came from a man aged 18 to 30 in good health. Some clones in this sample may be carry-over from other donors' samples. The chain combines TRBV15 with TRBJ1-1, with D perhaps TRBD1 (6 bases). CDR3 sequence: CATSYPQGNMNTEAFF. As DNA, the CDR3 is TGTGCCACCAGCTATCCGCAGGGGAACATGAACACTGAAGCTTTCTTT. Drawing the rest from reference TRBV15 and TRBJ1-1, the complete variable domain is DAMVIQNPRYQVTQFGKPVTLSCSQTLNHNVMYWYQQKSSQAPKLLFHYYDKDFNNEADTPDNFQSRRPNTSFCFLDIRSPGLGDTAMYLCATSYPQGNMNTEAFFGQGTRLTVV.